This TCR beta chain comes out of a study of blood T cell repertoires in COVID-19. Original processing methods: Amplifying reference gene primers gave estimates of nucleated cell counts. Only in-frame clones appear in the TCRdb table, and some are missing; sequencing was by immunoSEQ multiplex PCR. V, J and clone size were drawn from that table, and D and trimming were deduced from the DNA. The data contain about 200,000 clones, around nine tenths of them singletons. Source material: peripheral blood. The TCR was taken from a man in his fifties with acute or convalescent COVID-19.

The CDR3 is CASSQVESLRNSPLHF. In nucleotides, the CDR3 is TGTGCCAGCAGCCAGGTAGAATCATTGAGAAATTCACCCCTCCACTTT. The J gene is TRBJ1-6, the V gene TRBV3-1 (or the pseudogene TRBV3-2); D remains unclear. CDR3 length: 16 residues. V was cut by 3 bases and J by 7 bases, with 16 bases left in between. Germline lookup yields CDR1 LGHDT and CDR2 YNNKEL (reference sequence).